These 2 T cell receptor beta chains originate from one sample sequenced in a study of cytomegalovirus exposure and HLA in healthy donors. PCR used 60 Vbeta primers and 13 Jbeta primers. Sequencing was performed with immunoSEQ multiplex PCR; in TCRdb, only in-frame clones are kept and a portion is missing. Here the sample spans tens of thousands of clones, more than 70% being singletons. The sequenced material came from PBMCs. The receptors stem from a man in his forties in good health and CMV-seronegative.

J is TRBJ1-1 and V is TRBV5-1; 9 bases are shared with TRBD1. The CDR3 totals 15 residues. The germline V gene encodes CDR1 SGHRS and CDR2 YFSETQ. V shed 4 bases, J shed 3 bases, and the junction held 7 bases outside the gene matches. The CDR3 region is CASSIQQGADTEAFF. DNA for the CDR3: TGCGCCAGCAGCATCCAACAGGGGGCGGACACTGAAGCTTTCTTT.

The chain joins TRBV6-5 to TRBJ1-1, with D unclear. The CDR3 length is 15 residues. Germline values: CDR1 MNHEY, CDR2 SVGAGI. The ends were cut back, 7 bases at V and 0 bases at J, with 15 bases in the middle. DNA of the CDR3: TGTGCCAGCACCCCCCGGATGGGCATGAACACTGAAGCTTTCTTT. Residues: CASTPRMGMNTEAFF.